This T cell receptor beta chain was identified during a study of OX40 agonist ivuxolimab in advanced cancers. This table comes from immunoSEQ multiplex PCR, and its TCRdb copy is limited to in-frame clones, with some not included. The table includes 20,000 or so clones, about 80% detected once. About this clone itself: As yet, its antigen is unknown.

CDR3 length: 15 amino acids. Germline-derived CDR1 and CDR2 are SGHVS and FNYEAQ. The germline V and J ends were trimmed by 6 bases and 1 base, with 14 bases remaining between them. General observations from the study: Among the lowest levels of clonal expansion were found in partial responders at 0.1-3.0 mg/kg. In a subset of nonresponders, normalized T-cell clonal expansion was also low.

Source: CD4+ or CD8+ T cells sorted from blood, taken in a trial of the OX40 agonist ivuxolimab. The receptor was derived from an adult with an advanced solid tumor such as melanoma, head and neck, liver or kidney cancer. The V and J genes are TRBV7-6 and TRBJ2-3; a weak D match, TRBD1 (6 bases). The CDR3 nucleotides read TGTGCCAGCAGTTCCTCGGGACATCGCACAGATACGCAGTATTTT. Protein product: CASSSSGHRTDTQYF.